This T cell receptor (beta chain) appears in the sequencing data of a study of early stage breast cancer tumors. Study summary: Among some 12 ER+/PR+/HER2- tumors, eight were ductal, four lobular.

Note on this clone: What it recognizes is unknown.

Whole-study findings and limits: Tumors had around 2.3-fold higher T cell density than normal breast. Enriched TCRB sequences shared across patients were mostly commonly generated sequences.

The germline gives CDR1 MNHEY, CDR2 SVGAGI. The CDR3 is 14 residues long. V gave up 5 bases and J gave up 9 bases; unmatched junction bases: 5. Each sample had two DNA replicates, about 0.47 ug blood or around 1.6 ug tissue. Measured with immunoSEQ multiplex PCR; TCRdb has only the in-frame clones, and not every one. The table has 25,000 to 35,000 clones, roughly 86% seen once. The sequence was obtained from a person aged 50-59 years with breast cancer. J is TRBJ2-1 and V is TRBV6-5, with TRBD2 matching over 12 bases. Material for sequencing was blood. The CDR3 loop reads CASSASGGAGEQFF. In DNA, the CDR3 is TGTGCCAGCAGTGCTAGCGGGGGGGCTGGTGAGCAGTTCTTC.